The 11 T cell receptor beta chains given below trace back to one sample, sequenced in a study of human T cells and chemical hapten exposure. Using its own MiXCR run on the RACE reads, TCRdb lists one record per CDR3 protein. The sample comprises 80,000 to 100,000 distinct CDR3 sequences, roughly 8.8% of which are singletons, and approximately 3.8% rests with the top ten. Time point specified: pre-sensitization, week 0. This sample's treatment: therapeutic diphenylcyclopropenone sensitization with weekly scalp DPC. Sample: whole blood, taken in connection with sensitization to the hapten diphenylcyclopropenone (DPC). The receptors stem from a woman between 40 and 55 years old with alopecia areata. Some clones in this sample may be carry-over from other donors' samples.

This clonotype was seen many times. The chain links TRBV4-3 to TRBJ2-2, with 7 bases aligning to TRBD1. CDR1 and CDR2 from the germline V gene are LGHNA and YSLEER. Trimming at V came to 2 bases and at J to 6 bases, leaving 3 bases not matched to a gene. The CDR3 loop spans 14 amino acids. This CDR3 is CASSQSGGPGELFF. The CDR3 DNA is TGCGCCAGCAGCCAATCAGGGGGTCCCGGGGAGCTGTTTTTT.

This clonotype came up many times. The chain uses TRBV19 and TRBJ2-1, with D unclear. V lost 0 bases to trimming and J lost 7 bases, with 13 bases between them. CDR1 is LNHDA, CDR2 SQIVND, per germline (reference sequence). The CDR3 extends over 15 amino acids. CDR3 sequence: CASSIDSNRRNEQFF. CDR3 bases: TGTGCCAGTAGTATAGACTCGAATCGGCGGAATGAGCAGTTCTTC. The full variable domain, in which reference TRBV19 and TRBJ2-1 provide the parts outside the CDR3, is DGGITQSPKYLFRKEGQNVTLSCEQNLNHDAMYWYRQDPGQGLRLIYYSQIVNDFQKGDIAEGYSVSREKKESFPLTVTSAQKNPTAFYLCASSIDSNRRNEQFFGPGTRLTVL.

This clonotype has ten or more counts. DNA for the CDR3: TGTGCCAGCAGCTTAGCAACAGGGTGGGAAAATCAGCCCCAGCATTTT. The encoded protein is CASSLATGWENQPQHF. The V gene is TRBV7-9, the J gene TRBJ1-5; perhaps TRBD1 as D (6 bases). Germline lookup yields CDR1 SEHNR and CDR2 FQNEAQ (reference sequence). The CDR3 covers 16 residues. Trimming removed 0 bases at V and 4 bases at J, with 13 bases between.

A remark on this clonotype: This could be a read error, since a much larger clone is one nucleotide away. CDR3 protein: CASSADLSGGADMQYF. In DNA, the CDR3 is TGTGCCAGTAGTGCCGACCTTAGCGGGGGGGCGGATATGCAGTATTTT. This rearrangement joins TRBV19 to TRBJ2-3; TRBD2 aligns across 11 bases. The CDR3 is made up of 16 amino acids. Germline CDR1 LNHDA, CDR2 SQIVND (reference sequence).

This clonotype was counted at least ten times. The CDR3 is CASSSDSGPREQYF. The CDR3 region has the DNA TGTGCCAGCAGCTCGGACAGTGGACCACGCGAGCAGTACTTC. The genes are TRBV5-4 and TRBJ2-7; possible D gene TRBD1, 6 bases. The CDR3 covers 14 residues. CDR1 and CDR2 (germline): SGHNT, YYREEE (reference sequence). Deletions cut 3 bases from V and 6 bases from J, with 16 bases between.

As concerns this clonotype: Since a much larger clone is just one base distant, this may be a read error. The rearrangement joins TRBV25-1 to TRBJ1-2, with 8 bases lining up with TRBD1. Germline V gene lookup returns CDR1 MGHDK and CDR2 SYGVNS. V gave up 4 bases and J gave up 3 bases; unmatched junction bases: 4. The CDR3 has 14 residues. In nucleotides, the CDR3 is TGTGCCAGCAGTGGGACAGGGAGCTACTATGGCTACACCTTC. It codes for CASSGTGSYYGYTF.

This clonotype was observed at least ten times. The chain uses TRBV7-2 and TRBJ2-1, with a weak D call TRBD2 (5 bases). Trimming took off 1 base at V and 0 bases at J, with 7 bases between the two ends. Per the germline V gene, CDR1 is SGHTA and CDR2 is FQGNSA. The CDR3 runs to 15 residues. The CDR3 spells CASSLERYSYNEQFF. The DNA for the CDR3 is TGTGCCAGCAGCTTAGAGCGGTACTCCTACAATGAGCAGTTCTTC.

This chain joins TRBV3-1 and TRBJ1-1; possibly TRBD1 for D (5 bases). This CDR3 contains 16 residues. Germline V gives CDR1 LGHDT, CDR2 YNNKEL (reference sequence). Trimming pared 4 bases from V and 0 bases from J, leaving 15 bases between. The CDR3 sequence is CASSPKGRGMNTEAFF. CDR3 DNA: TGTGCCAGCAGCCCCAAGGGGCGAGGAATGAACACTGAAGCTTTCTTT.

The rearrangement uses TRBV5-1 and TRBJ2-7, with 11 nucleotides matching TRBD1. This CDR3 comprises 16 residues. Germline CDR1 and CDR2: SGHRS and YFSETQ. Losses at the gene ends were 2 bases for V and 4 bases for J; bases not matched to a gene: 8. CDR3 sequence reads: CASSLLSDRGPYEQYF. The CDR3 nucleotides read TGCGCCAGCAGCTTATTGTCGGACAGGGGGCCGTACGAGCAGTACTTC.

In this sample, this clonotype turned up a few times. The V call is TRBV28, the J call TRBJ2-1; possibly TRBD1 or TRBD2 for D (5 bases each). With 10 bases removed from V and 7 bases from J, the gap between germline ends came to 17 bases. Germline CDR1 is MDHEN and CDR2 is SYDVKM. The CDR3 is made up of 13 amino acids. The CDR3 DNA is TGTGCCACCGGGGAAGGGGTGAGGAATGAGCAGTTCTTC. Translating it yields CATGEGVRNEQFF. The variable domain in full, completed from reference TRBV28 and TRBJ2-1, reads DVKVTQSSRYLVKRTGEKVFLECVQDMDHENMFWYRQDPGLGLRLIYFSYDVKMKEKGDIPEGYSVSREKKERFSLILESASTNQTSMYLCATGEGVRNEQFFGPGTRLTVL.

This chain connects TRBV6-6 to TRBJ2-3, with no clear D. The CDR3 has 15 amino acids. V gave up 10 bases and J gave up 0 bases, with 17 bases separating them. CDR1 and CDR2 (germline): MNHNY, SVGAGI (reference sequence). As DNA, the CDR3 is TGTGCCACCAGCCCCCAGCGCACTAGCACAGATACGCAGTATTTT. It yields the protein CATSPQRTSTDTQYF.